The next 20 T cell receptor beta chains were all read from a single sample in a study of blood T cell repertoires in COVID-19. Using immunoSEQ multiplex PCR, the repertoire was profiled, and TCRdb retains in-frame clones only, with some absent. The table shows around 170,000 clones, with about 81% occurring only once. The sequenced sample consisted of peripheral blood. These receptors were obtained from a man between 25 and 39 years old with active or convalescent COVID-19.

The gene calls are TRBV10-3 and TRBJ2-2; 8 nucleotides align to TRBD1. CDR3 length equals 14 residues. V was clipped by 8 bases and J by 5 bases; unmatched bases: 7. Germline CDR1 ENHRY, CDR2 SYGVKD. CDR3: CAILDRARTGELFF. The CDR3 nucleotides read TGTGCCATCCTGGACAGGGCGAGAACCGGGGAGCTGTTTTTT.

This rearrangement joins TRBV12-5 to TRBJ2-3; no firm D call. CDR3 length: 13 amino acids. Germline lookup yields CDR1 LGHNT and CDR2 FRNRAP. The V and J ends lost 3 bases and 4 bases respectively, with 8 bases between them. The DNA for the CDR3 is TGTGCTAGTGGTTTTCGGGTCTCAGATACGCAGTATTTT. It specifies CASGFRVSDTQYF.

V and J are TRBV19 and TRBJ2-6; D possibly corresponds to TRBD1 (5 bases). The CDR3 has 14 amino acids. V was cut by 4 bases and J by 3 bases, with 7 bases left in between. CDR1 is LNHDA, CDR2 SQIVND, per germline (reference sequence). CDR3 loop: CASSTGFGANVLTF. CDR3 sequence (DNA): TGTGCCAGTAGTACAGGGTTTGGGGCCAACGTCCTGACTTTC.

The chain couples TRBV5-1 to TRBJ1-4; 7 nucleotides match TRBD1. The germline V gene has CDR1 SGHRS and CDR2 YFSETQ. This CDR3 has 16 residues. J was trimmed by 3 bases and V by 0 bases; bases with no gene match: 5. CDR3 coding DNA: TGCGCCAGCAGCTTGGCCGTGGGACAGTCTAATGAAAAACTGTTTTTT. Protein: CASSLAVGQSNEKLFF.

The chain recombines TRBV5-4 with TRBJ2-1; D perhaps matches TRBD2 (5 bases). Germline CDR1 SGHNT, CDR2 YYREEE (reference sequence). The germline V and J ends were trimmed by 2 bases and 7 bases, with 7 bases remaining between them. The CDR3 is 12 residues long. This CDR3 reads CASSFRGNEQFF. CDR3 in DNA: TGTGCCAGCAGCTTTCGGGGAAATGAGCAGTTCTTC. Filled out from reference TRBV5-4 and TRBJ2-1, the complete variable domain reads ETGVTQSPTHLIKTRGQQVTLRCSSQSGHNTVSWYQQALGQGPQFIFQYYREEENGRGNFPPRFSGLQFPNYSSELNVNALELDDSALYLCASSFRGNEQFFGPGTRLTVL.

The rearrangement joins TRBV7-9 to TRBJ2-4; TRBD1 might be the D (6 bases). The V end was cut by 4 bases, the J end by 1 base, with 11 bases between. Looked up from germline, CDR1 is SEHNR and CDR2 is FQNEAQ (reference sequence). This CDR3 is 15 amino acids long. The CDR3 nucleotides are TGTGCCAGCAGCTCACCAGGGGCGGCCAAAAACATTCAGTACTTC. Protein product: CASSSPGAAKNIQYF.

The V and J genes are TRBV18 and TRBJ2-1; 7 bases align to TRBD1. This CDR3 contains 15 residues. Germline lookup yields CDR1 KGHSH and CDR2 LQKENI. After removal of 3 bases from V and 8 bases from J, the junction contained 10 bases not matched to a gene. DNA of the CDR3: TGTGCCAGCTCACCGCGGGCAGGGGGTTCAGATGAGCAGTTCTTC. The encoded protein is CASSPRAGGSDEQFF.

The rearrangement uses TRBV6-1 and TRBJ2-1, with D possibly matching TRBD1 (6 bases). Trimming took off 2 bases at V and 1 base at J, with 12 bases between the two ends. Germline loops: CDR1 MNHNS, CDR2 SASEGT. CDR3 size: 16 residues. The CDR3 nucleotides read TGTGCCAGCAGTGAAATGGGGGCTAAGTCCTACAATGAGCAGTTCTTC. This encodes CASSEMGAKSYNEQFF.

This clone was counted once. CDR3 loop: CASTQGARETQYF. The CDR3 coding sequence is TGTGCCAGCACCCAGGGGGCGCGAGAGACCCAGTACTTC. This chain connects TRBV2 to TRBJ2-5; 8 bases are a match to TRBD1. The CDR3 runs 13 residues. CDR1 SNHLY and CDR2 FYNNEI come from the germline V gene. V was clipped by 7 bases and J by 4 bases; unmatched bases: 5.

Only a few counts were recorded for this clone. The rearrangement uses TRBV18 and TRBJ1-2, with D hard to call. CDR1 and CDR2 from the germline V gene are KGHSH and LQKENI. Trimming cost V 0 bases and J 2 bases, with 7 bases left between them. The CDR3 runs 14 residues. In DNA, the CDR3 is TGTGCCAGCTCACCACCTCCGGGGAACTATGGCTACACCTTC. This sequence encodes CASSPPPGNYGYTF.

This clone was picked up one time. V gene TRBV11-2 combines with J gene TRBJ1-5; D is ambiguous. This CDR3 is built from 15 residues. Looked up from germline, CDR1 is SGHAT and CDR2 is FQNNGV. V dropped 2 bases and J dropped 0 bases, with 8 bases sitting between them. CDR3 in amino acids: CASSLSDGSNQPQHF. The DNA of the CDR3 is TGTGCCAGCAGCTTAAGCGACGGTAGCAATCAGCCCCAGCATTTT.

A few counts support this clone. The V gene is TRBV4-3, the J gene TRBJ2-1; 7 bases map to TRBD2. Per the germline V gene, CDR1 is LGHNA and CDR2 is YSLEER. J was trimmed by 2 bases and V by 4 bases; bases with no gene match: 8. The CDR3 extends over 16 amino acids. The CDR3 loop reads CASSLEPGGAYNEQFF. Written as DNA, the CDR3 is TGCGCCAGCAGCCTAGAACCGGGAGGAGCCTACAATGAGCAGTTCTTC.

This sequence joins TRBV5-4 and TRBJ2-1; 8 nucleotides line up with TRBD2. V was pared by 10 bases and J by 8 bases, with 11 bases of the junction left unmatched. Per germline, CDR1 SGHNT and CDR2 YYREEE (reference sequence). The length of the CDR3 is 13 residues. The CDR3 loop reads CAGTSGGGDEQFF. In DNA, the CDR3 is TGTGCCGGAACTAGCGGAGGGGGTGATGAGCAGTTCTTC.

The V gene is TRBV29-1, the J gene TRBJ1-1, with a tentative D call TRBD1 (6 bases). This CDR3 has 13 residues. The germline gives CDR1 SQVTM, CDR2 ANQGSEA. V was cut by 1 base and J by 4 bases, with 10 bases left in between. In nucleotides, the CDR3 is TGCAGCGTTGAAGGGTCAGGGGCCACTGAAGCTTTCTTT. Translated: CSVEGSGATEAFF.

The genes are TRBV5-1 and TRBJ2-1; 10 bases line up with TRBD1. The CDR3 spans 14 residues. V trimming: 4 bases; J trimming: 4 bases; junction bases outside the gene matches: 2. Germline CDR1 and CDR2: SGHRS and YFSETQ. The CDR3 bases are TGCGCCAGCAGCCTGGGACAGGGGTACAATGAGCAGTTCTTC. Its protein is CASSLGQGYNEQFF.

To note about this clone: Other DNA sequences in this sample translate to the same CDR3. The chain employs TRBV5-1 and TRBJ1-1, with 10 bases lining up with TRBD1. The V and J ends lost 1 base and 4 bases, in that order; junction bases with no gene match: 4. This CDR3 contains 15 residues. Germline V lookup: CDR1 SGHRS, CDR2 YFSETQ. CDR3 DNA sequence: TGCGCCAGCAGCTTGCGGACAGGGGGGAGCACTGAAGCTTTCTTT. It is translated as CASSLRTGGSTEAFF. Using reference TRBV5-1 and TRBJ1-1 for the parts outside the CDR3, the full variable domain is KAGVTQTPRYLIKTRGQQVTLSCSPISGHRSVSWYQQTPGQGLQFLFEYFSETQRNKGNFPGRFSGRQFSNSRSEMNVSTLELGDSALYLCASSLRTGGSTEAFFGQGTRLTVV.

The CDR3 region has the DNA TGTGCCAGCTCACCCCTTTGGACAGGGAAGGATGTCATCGCTTTCTTT. This sequence encodes CASSPLWTGKDVIAFF. The chain uses TRBV18 and TRBJ1-1; 8 positions agree with TRBD1. From germline, CDR1 is KGHSH and CDR2 LQKENI. V lost 3 bases and J lost 11; bases outside the gene matches: 17. The CDR3 is 16 amino acids.

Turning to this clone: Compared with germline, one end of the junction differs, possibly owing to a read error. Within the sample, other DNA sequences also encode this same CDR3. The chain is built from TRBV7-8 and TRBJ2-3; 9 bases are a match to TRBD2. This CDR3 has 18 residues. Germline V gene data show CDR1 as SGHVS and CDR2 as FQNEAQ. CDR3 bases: TGTGCCAGCAGCCCCACGTTCATCAGGGCGGGGGGGACAGATACACAGTATTTT. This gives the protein CASSPTFIRAGGTDTQYF.

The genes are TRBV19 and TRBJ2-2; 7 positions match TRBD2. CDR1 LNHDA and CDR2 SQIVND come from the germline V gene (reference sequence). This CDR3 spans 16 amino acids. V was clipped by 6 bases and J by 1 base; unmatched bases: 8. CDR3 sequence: CASRSAGGRNTGELFF. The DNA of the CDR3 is TGTGCCAGTAGAAGCGCTGGCGGGAGGAACACCGGGGAGCTGTTTTTT.

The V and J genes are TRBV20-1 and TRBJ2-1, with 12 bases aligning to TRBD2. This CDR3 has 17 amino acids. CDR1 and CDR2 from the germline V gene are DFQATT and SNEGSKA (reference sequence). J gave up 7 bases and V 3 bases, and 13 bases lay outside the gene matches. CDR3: CSASGLAGGPRWNEQFF. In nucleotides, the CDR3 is TGCAGTGCTAGTGGGCTAGCGGGGGGGCCAAGGTGGAATGAGCAGTTCTTC.